Below are 8 T cell receptor beta chains sequenced from a single sample in a study of identical twins. Each CDR3 protein is one row after TCRdb ran MiXCR on the 5' RACE reads. Of hundreds of thousands of distinct CDR3 sequences in the sample, about 12% were seen once. The sample was also linked to a second study, of yellow fever vaccine responses in identical twins.

Sequenced: PBMCs. The receptors were gathered from a woman aged 18-30 years in good health.

Details on this clonotype: A much larger clone sits a single nucleotide away, making a read error possible. The chain is built from TRBV10-3 and TRBJ2-2, with 8 bases matching TRBD1. Germline V CDR1 and CDR2: ENHRY, SYGVKD. This CDR3 comprises 14 residues. V lost 5 bases, J lost 6 bases, and 5 bases stayed unmatched. CDR3 amino acids: CAISQEGQAGELFF. Written as DNA, the CDR3 is TGTGCCATCAGTCAGGAGGGACAGGCCGGGGAGCTGTTTTTT.

This clonotype occurred many times. This chain uses TRBV6-5 with TRBJ1-1, with 10 bases that match TRBD1. From germline, CDR1 is MNHEY and CDR2 SVGAGI. J was trimmed by 5 bases and V by 2 bases; bases with no gene match: 2. CDR3 size: 14 residues. Here the CDR3 DNA reads TGTGCCAGCAGTTACGGGACAGGGGTTACTGAAGCTTTCTTT. Its protein is CASSYGTGVTEAFF.

DNA of the CDR3: TGTGCCAGCGCAGCGTCGGGGGAAGGTGAAAAACTGTTTTTT. It encodes CASAASGEGEKLFF. The gene calls are TRBV18 and TRBJ1-4; a weak D match, TRBD1 (5 bases). Trimming removed 8 bases at V and 7 bases at J, with 17 bases between. The CDR3 totals 14 residues. Germline CDR1 and CDR2: KGHSH and LQKENI. Drawing the rest from reference TRBV18 and TRBJ1-4, the complete variable domain is NAGVMQNPRHLVRRRGQEARLRCSPMKGHSHVYWYRQLPEEGLKFMVYLQKENIIDESGMPKERFSAEFPKEGPSILRIQQVVRGDSAAYFCASAASGEGEKLFFGSGTQLSVL.

This clonotype was observed a few times. The chain recombines TRBV3-1 with TRBJ1-1; TRBD1 aligns across 8 bases. The junction had 5 bases not matched to a gene; V was cut back by 4 bases and J by 4 bases. The CDR3 is made up of 14 amino acids. Germline CDR1 reads LGHDT; CDR2 reads YNNKEL (reference sequence). This CDR3 is CASSRGQVATEAFF. CDR3 nucleotide sequence: TGTGCCAGCAGCCGGGGACAGGTTGCCACTGAAGCTTTCTTT.

The sample holds a few counts of this clonotype. The chain employs TRBV12-5 and TRBJ2-1; D not certain. The CDR3 totals 11 residues. In germline, CDR1 is LGHNT, CDR2 FRNRAP. V was cut by 5 bases and J by 6 bases, with 5 bases left in between. CDR3 region: CASGPGNEQFF. Written as DNA, the CDR3 is TGTGCTAGTGGTCCCGGCAATGAGCAGTTCTTC.

The gene calls are TRBV29-1 and TRBJ2-7; 8 bases map to TRBD1. Germline CDR1 SQVTM, CDR2 ANQGSEA. This CDR3 contains 14 residues. J was trimmed by 2 bases and V by 5 bases; bases with no gene match: 8. CDR3 in DNA: TGCAGCGTTCGAATGGGACAGGAGGCCTACGAGCAGTACTTC. This encodes CSVRMGQEAYEQYF.

This clonotype was observed a handful of times. The J gene is TRBJ2-1, the V gene TRBV7-8; 9 bases map to TRBD2. There are 14 residues in the CDR3. The ends lost 2 bases at V and 8 bases at J; junction bases unmatched: 4. Germline V gene data show CDR1 as SGHVS and CDR2 as FQNEAQ. CDR3 protein: CASSLLSGRDEQFF. The DNA of the CDR3 is TGTGCCAGCAGCTTACTTAGCGGGAGAGATGAGCAGTTCTTC.

This clonotype showed up just a few times. The chain links TRBV10-3 to TRBJ2-1; D possibly corresponds to TRBD1 (6 bases). This CDR3 has 15 residues. Looked up from germline, CDR1 is ENHRY and CDR2 is SYGVKD. V dropped 2 bases and J dropped 5 bases, with 13 bases sitting between them. Here the CDR3 reads CAISEDRPPDNEQFF. The DNA for the CDR3 is TGTGCCATCAGTGAGGACAGGCCCCCCGACAATGAGCAGTTCTTC.